These 24 T cell receptor beta chains were sequenced from one sample in a study of T cells in Graves' hyperthyroidism and ophthalmopathy. Amplification of TCR beta CDR3 regions was performed using RNA transcripts as template. Using the HTBI primer set, a first-round RT-PCR was run on the TCR CDR3. TCRdb ran MiXCR on the multiplex PCR reads and lists one entry per CDR3 protein. The data hold more than 550,000 distinct CDR3 sequences, with 45% observed a single time. The sequencing sample was made of peripheral blood or thyroid tissue (not recorded which). The receptors stem from an adult man with Graves' disease, either hyperthyroidism or ophthalmopathy (not recorded which).

This clonotype was picked up many times. The chain couples TRBV2 to TRBJ1-5; D call uncertain. With 4 bases removed from V and 0 bases from J, the gap between germline ends came to 13 bases. This CDR3 has 16 amino acids. CDR1 and CDR2 from the germline V gene are SNHLY and FYNNEI. CDR3 DNA: TGTGCCAGCAGTGGCTCCCCGACACTTAGCAATCAGCCCCAGCATTTT. It codes for CASSGSPTLSNQPQHF. Full variable domain (remainder filled in from reference TRBV2 and TRBJ1-5): EPEVTQTPSHQVTQMGQEVILRCVPISNHLYFYWYRQILGQKVEFLVSFYNNEISEKSEIFDDQFSVERPDGSNFTLKIRSTKLEDSAMYFCASSGSPTLSNQPQHFGDGTRLSIL.

The chain joins TRBV5-1 to TRBJ2-7, with D perhaps being TRBD1 or TRBD2 (6 bases each). Germline V gene sequence: CDR1 SGHRS, CDR2 YFSETQ. This CDR3 has 14 amino acids. Between the trimmed V and J ends, which lost 4 bases and 4 bases, there was a span of 15 bases. The CDR3 DNA is TGCGCCAGCAGCCTCCAACAGGGAGGATACGAGCAGTACTTC. The encoded protein is CASSLQQGGYEQYF.

This clonotype was picked up many times. In DNA form, the CDR3 reads TGTGCCACCAGTGCACAGGGCCCCGAGCAGTACTTC. The encoded protein is CATSAQGPEQYF. The chain carries TRBV24-1 and TRBJ2-7; TRBD1 is a possible D gene (6 bases). The CDR3 has 12 residues. V gave up 5 bases and J gave up 6 bases, with 10 bases separating them. Germline-derived CDR1 and CDR2 are KGHDR and SFDVKD.

This clonotype has a single count. V gene TRBV7-9 combines with J gene TRBJ1-4; no definite D call. The V end was cut by 5 bases, the J end by 3 bases, with 16 bases between. This CDR3 has 16 amino acids. Germline CDR1 SEHNR, CDR2 FQNEAQ (reference sequence). CDR3 DNA sequence: TGTGCCAGCAGCGCCCCAGGAGGTGTGGCTAATGAAAAACTGTTTTTT. As protein: CASSAPGGVANEKLFF. Full variable domain (remainder filled in from reference TRBV7-9 and TRBJ1-4): DTGVSQNPRHKITKRGQNVTFRCDPISEHNRLYWYRQTLGQGPEFLTYFQNEAQLEKSRLLSDRFSAERPKGSFSTLEIQRTEQGDSAMYLCASSAPGGVANEKLFFGSGTQLSVL.

The chain has TRBV7-2 and TRBJ1-1; D perhaps matches TRBD1 (5 bases). The CDR3 extends over 14 amino acids. Germline V gives CDR1 SGHTA, CDR2 FQGNSA. The V end lost 1 base, the J end lost 5 bases, and 11 bases lay between the germline ends. As DNA, the CDR3 is TGTGCCAGCAGCTTAGACTGGGGGAGTACTGAAGCTTTCTTT. The encoded protein is CASSLDWGSTEAFF.

This clonotype was counted many times. The chain uses TRBV2 and TRBJ1-5, with 7 bases matching TRBD1. This CDR3 comprises 14 residues. Germline values: CDR1 SNHLY, CDR2 FYNNEI. V lost 6 bases to trimming and J lost 5 bases; unmatched junction nucleotides: 7. CDR3: CASSDRVGDQPQHF. For the CDR3, the DNA is TGTGCCAGCAGCGACAGGGTAGGAGATCAGCCCCAGCATTTT.

This clonotype was counted many times. One junction end does not reproduce the germline sequence, and a read error may be involved. The rearrangement joins TRBV12-3 or TRBV12-4 to TRBJ1-6; no clear D gene. The CDR3 is made up of 15 amino acids. The CDR3 sequence is CASSPQDGYSSPLHF. Written as DNA, the CDR3 is TGTGCCAGCAGTCCCCAGGACGGCTATAGTTCACCCCTCCACTTT.

CDR3: CASNMTGGFYEQYF. CDR3 coding DNA: TGTGCCAGCAATATGACAGGGGGCTTTTACGAGCAGTACTTC. The chain links TRBV6-8 to TRBJ2-7; 10 nucleotides line up with TRBD1. J was trimmed by 4 bases and V by 7 bases; bases with no gene match: 7. Germline lookup yields CDR1 MNHGY and CDR2 SAAAGT. CDR3 length: 14 amino acids.

The chain combines TRBV10-3 with TRBJ1-2; the match to TRBD1 covers 7 bases. The CDR3 contains 15 residues. The germline gives CDR1 ENHRY, CDR2 SYGVKD. V shed 3 bases and J 2 bases; nucleotides not matched to a gene: 6. CDR3 loop: CAISEPRQGNYGYTF. CDR3 sequence (DNA): TGTGCCATCAGTGAACCCCGACAGGGCAACTATGGCTACACCTTC.

The rearrangement joins TRBV25-1 to TRBJ1-2, with TRBD1 identical over 11 bases. The CDR3 length is 18 residues. Germline-derived CDR1 and CDR2 are MGHDK and SYGVNS. V shed 4 bases, J shed 5 bases, and the junction held 15 bases outside the gene matches. This CDR3 is CASSAHPSDRGLFYGYTF. Here the CDR3 DNA reads TGTGCCAGCAGTGCTCATCCGTCGGACAGGGGGCTTTTTTATGGCTACACCTTC.

This chain joins TRBV5-4 and TRBJ1-1, with D hard to call. With 3 bases removed from V and 5 bases from J, the gap between germline ends came to 17 bases. CDR1 is SGHNT, CDR2 YYREEE, per germline (reference sequence). The CDR3 sequence is 15 residues long. The CDR3 reads CASSSDPGMATEAFF. CDR3 coding DNA: TGTGCCAGCAGCTCGGACCCGGGGATGGCGACTGAAGCTTTCTTT.

This clonotype was counted at least ten times. The J gene is TRBJ1-2, the V gene TRBV29-1, with a possible D match to TRBD1 (5 bases). The germline V gene has CDR1 SQVTM and CDR2 ANQGSEA. Deletions cut 2 bases from V and 0 bases from J, with 10 bases between. The CDR3 extends over 14 amino acids. The CDR3 nucleotides read TGCAGCGTTGAATGGAGGGGTGCTAACTATGGCTACACCTTC. Amino acid sequence: CSVEWRGANYGYTF.

Points on this clonotype: This may stem from a read error, because a much larger clone lies one nucleotide away. The rearrangement links TRBV14 to TRBJ2-5; TRBD1 or TRBD2 may be the D gene (5 bases each). CDR3 length equals 12 residues. Trimming took 3 bases from V and 5 from J, leaving 7 bases between them. The V gene's germline CDR1 is SGHDN and CDR2 FVKESK. CDR3 sequence reads: CASSHWGETQYF. CDR3 DNA: TGTGCCAGCAGCCACTGGGGGGAGACCCAGTACTTC. The whole variable domain, remainder taken from reference TRBV14 and TRBJ2-5, is EAGVTQFPSHSVIEKGQTVTLRCDPISGHDNLYWYRRVMGKEIKFLLHFVKESKQDESGMPNNRFLAERTGGTYSTLKVQPAELEDSGVYFCASSHWGETQYFGPGTRLLVL.

The rearrangement links TRBV7-2 to TRBJ2-6; D remains unclear. In germline, CDR1 is SGHTA, CDR2 FQGNSA. The CDR3 loop spans 14 amino acids. V lost 3 bases and J 4 bases, leaving 7 bases between the germline ends. The CDR3 DNA reads as TGTGCCAGCAGCTTCCTACAGGGGGCCAACGTCCTGACTTTC. Its translation: CASSFLQGANVLTF. Full variable domain (rest looked up from reference TRBV7-2 and TRBJ2-6): GAGVSQSPSNKVTEKGKDVELRCDPISGHTALYWYRQSLGQGLEFLIYFQGNSAPDKSGLPSDRFSAERTGGSVSTLTIQRTQQEDSAVYLCASSFLQGANVLTFGAGSRLTVL.

This clonotype has just a few counts. The chain carries TRBV12-3 or TRBV12-4 and TRBJ1-5; 9 nucleotides align to TRBD1. The CDR3 is 16 amino acids. The J segment lost 2 bases and the V segment lost 3 bases, leaving 5 bases of the junction unmatched. DNA for the CDR3: TGTGCCAGCAGTTTCGGGACAGGGTTCGGCAATCAGCCCCAGCATTTT. It translates to CASSFGTGFGNQPQHF.

This clonotype has a count of ten or more. The rearrangement links TRBV7-8 to TRBJ2-5; 8 positions match TRBD1. The V and J ends lost 4 bases and 5 bases, in that order; junction bases with no gene match: 9. This CDR3 has 15 amino acids. CDR1 and CDR2 (germline): SGHVS, FQNEAQ. CDR3 amino acids: CASSSPPGGLETQYF. CDR3 nucleotides: TGTGCCAGCAGCTCCCCACCAGGGGGCTTGGAGACCCAGTACTTC.

This clonotype showed up many times. The chain links TRBV2 to TRBJ1-5, with TRBD1 as a possible D gene (5 bases). The CDR3 spans 14 residues. Germline assignment: CDR1 SNHLY and CDR2 FYNNEI. V was cut by 4 bases and J by 0 bases, with 7 bases left in between. CDR3 region: CASSGQFSNQPQHF. The DNA for the CDR3 is TGTGCCAGCAGTGGACAGTTTAGCAATCAGCCCCAGCATTTT.

At least ten counts were recorded for this clonotype. This chain connects TRBV7-6 to TRBJ2-6, with D possibly matching TRBD1 (6 bases). CDR3 length equals 17 residues. Per germline, CDR1 SGHVS and CDR2 FNYEAQ. V gave up 5 bases and J gave up 0 bases, with 14 bases separating them. The CDR3 region is CASSVDSVRSGANVLTF. CDR3 sequence (DNA): TGTGCCAGCAGCGTGGACAGCGTCCGCTCTGGGGCCAACGTCCTGACTTTC. The whole variable domain, remainder taken from reference TRBV7-6 and TRBJ2-6, is GAGVSQSPRYKVTKRGQDVALRCDPISGHVSLYWYRQALGQGPEFLTYFNYEAQQDKSGLPNDRFSAERPEGSISTLTIQRTEQRDSAMYRCASSVDSVRSGANVLTFGAGSRLTVL.

The chain has TRBV5-4 and TRBJ1-4; 8 nucleotides align to TRBD1. J lost 0 bases, V lost 4 bases, and 5 bases had no gene match. CDR1 and CDR2 (germline): SGHNT, YYREEE (reference sequence). This CDR3 comprises 16 residues. CDR3 region: CASSLDRETTNEKLFF. As DNA, the CDR3 is TGTGCCAGCAGCCTGGACAGGGAGACAACTAATGAAAAACTGTTTTTT.

The chain is built from TRBV9 and TRBJ2-2; 7 bases line up with TRBD1. This CDR3 is built from 15 residues. Germline V CDR1 and CDR2: SGDLS, YYNGEE. V lost 4 bases, J lost 7 bases, and 10 bases stayed unmatched. In DNA, the CDR3 is TGTGCCAGCAGCTTAGAGGGGGACAGATACGGGGAGCTGTTTTTT. It is translated as CASSLEGDRYGELFF.

This clonotype was counted only a few times. The rearrangement links TRBV7-9 to TRBJ2-7; D gene ambiguous. This CDR3 spans 11 amino acids. V was cut by 5 bases and J by 7 bases, with 9 bases left in between. CDR1 and CDR2 from the germline V gene are SEHNR and FQNEAQ (reference sequence). CDR3 loop: CASSRSNEQYF. The CDR3 nucleotides are TGTGCCAGCAGCCGGTCGAATGAGCAGTACTTC.

V usage is TRBV14 and J usage is TRBJ2-2; TRBD1 aligns across 10 bases. With V trimmed by 8 bases and J by 5 bases, 14 bases remained unmatched. Germline-derived CDR1 and CDR2 are SGHDN and FVKESK. CDR3 length: 17 residues. The CDR3 loop is CASDKTEDRGSTGELFF. CDR3 nucleotides: TGTGCCAGCGACAAAACGGAGGACAGGGGGAGTACCGGGGAGCTGTTTTTT.

This clonotype turned up a few times. The V and J genes are TRBV19 and TRBJ2-7, with 8 bases identical to TRBD1. The trim removed 3 bases at V and 4 bases at J, leaving 2 bases unmatched. This CDR3 comprises 13 residues. Germline loops: CDR1 LNHDA, CDR2 SQIVND (reference sequence). The CDR3 sequence: CASSIGQGYEQYF. The CDR3, as DNA: TGTGCCAGTAGTATCGGACAGGGATACGAGCAGTACTTC.

This clonotype came up many times. CDR3 in amino acids: CSVEIQGIYEQYF. CDR3 nucleotide sequence: TGCAGCGTTGAAATACAGGGTATCTACGAGCAGTACTTC. The V gene is TRBV29-1, the J gene TRBJ2-7, with a tentative D call TRBD1 (6 bases). The V end was cut by 2 bases, the J end by 3 bases, with 11 bases between. The CDR3 has 13 amino acids. Germline V gives CDR1 SQVTM, CDR2 ANQGSEA.